This T cell receptor beta chain was sequenced during a study of cytomegalovirus exposure and HLA in healthy donors. Whole-study findings and limits: Earlier analysis looked at TCR beta V segments, and most were productive about 90% or about 30% of the time. A later analysis reportedly found that, within productive TCRs, an Asian-associated ancestry cluster had fewer N-insertions than the mean observed across the roughly 670 donors. Reports indicated that the classifier achieved high specificity and sensitivity in diagnosing cytomegalovirus status.

V lost 6 bases and J 8 bases, leaving 20 bases between the germline ends. This CDR3 is 15 amino acids long. The germline CDR1 and CDR2 sequences are SGHTA and FQGNSA. With 60 Vbeta and 13 Jbeta primers, the PCR was carried out. Method: immunoSEQ multiplex PCR; TCRdb's copy keeps in-frame clones and lacks some. This sample has about 140,000 clones; 80% occur once, and the top ten carry over 6.5%. Worth noting for this clone: Its cognate antigen is unknown.

The chain uses TRBV7-2 and TRBJ2-1, with a possible D match to TRBD1 (6 bases). The TCR was taken from a man aged 40-49 years in good health and CMV-seropositive. Sample: PBMCs. The CDR3 bases are TGTGCCAGCAGGCCCCGGACAGTACCCAGGGATGAGCAGTTCTTC. Protein sequence: CASRPRTVPRDEQFF.